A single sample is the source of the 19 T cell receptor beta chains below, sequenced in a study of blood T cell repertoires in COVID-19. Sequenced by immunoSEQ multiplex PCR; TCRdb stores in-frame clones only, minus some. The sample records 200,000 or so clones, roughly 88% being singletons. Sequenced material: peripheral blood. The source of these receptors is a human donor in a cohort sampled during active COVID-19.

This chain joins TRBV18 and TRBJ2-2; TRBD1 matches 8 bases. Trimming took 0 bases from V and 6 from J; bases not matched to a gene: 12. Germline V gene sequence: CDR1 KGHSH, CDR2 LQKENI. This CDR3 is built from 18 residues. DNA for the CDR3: TGTGCCAGCTCACCACCGGAAGTCAGGGGGCTTTTTTCCGGGGAGCTGTTTTTT. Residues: CASSPPEVRGLFSGELFF.

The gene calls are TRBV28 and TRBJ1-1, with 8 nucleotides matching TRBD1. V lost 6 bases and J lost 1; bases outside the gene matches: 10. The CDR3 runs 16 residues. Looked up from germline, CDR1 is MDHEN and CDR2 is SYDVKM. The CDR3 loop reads CASSLRQGRRNTEAFF. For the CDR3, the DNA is TGTGCCAGCAGCCTCCGACAGGGGAGGCGGAACACTGAAGCTTTCTTT.

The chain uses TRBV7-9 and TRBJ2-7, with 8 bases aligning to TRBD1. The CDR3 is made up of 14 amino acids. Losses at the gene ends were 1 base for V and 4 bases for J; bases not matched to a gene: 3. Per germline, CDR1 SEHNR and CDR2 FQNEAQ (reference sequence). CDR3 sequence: CASSLGTGTYEQYF. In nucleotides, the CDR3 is TGTGCCAGCAGCTTAGGGACAGGGACATACGAGCAGTACTTC.

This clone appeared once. This CDR3 reads CAISGGLGTYEQYF. The CDR3 DNA is TGTGCCATCAGTGGAGGGCTAGGGACCTACGAGCAGTACTTC. The V and J genes are TRBV10-3 and TRBJ2-7; possibly TRBD2 for D (5 bases). Germline values: CDR1 ENHRY, CDR2 SYGVKD. V was trimmed by 4 bases and J by 2 bases, leaving 12 bases between them. The CDR3 contains 14 residues.

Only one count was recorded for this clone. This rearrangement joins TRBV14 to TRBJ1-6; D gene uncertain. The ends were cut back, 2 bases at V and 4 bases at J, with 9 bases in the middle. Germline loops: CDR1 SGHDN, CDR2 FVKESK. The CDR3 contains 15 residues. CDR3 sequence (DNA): TGTGCCAGCAGCCAACAGGATCTTTATAATTCACCCCTCCACTTT. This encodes CASSQQDLYNSPLHF.

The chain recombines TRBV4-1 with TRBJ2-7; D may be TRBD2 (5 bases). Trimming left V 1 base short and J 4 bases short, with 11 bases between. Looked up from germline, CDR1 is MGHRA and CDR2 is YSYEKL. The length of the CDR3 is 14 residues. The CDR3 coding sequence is TGCGCCAGCAGCCAAGTGGAACTAGGATACGAGCAGTACTTC. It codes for CASSQVELGYEQYF.

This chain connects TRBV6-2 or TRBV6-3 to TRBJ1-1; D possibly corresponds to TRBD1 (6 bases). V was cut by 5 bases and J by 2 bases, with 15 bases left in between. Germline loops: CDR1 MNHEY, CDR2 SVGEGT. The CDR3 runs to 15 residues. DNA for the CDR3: TGTGCCAGCAGTCACCTCCGGACAGCCAACACTGAAGCTTTCTTT. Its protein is CASSHLRTANTEAFF.

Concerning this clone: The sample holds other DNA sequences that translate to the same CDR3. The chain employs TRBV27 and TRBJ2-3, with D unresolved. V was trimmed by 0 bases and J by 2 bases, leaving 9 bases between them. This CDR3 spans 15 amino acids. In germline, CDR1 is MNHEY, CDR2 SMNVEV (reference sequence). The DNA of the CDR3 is TGTGCCAGCAGTTTATCTGGCAGAAACACAGATACGCAGTATTTT. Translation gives CASSLSGRNTDTQYF.

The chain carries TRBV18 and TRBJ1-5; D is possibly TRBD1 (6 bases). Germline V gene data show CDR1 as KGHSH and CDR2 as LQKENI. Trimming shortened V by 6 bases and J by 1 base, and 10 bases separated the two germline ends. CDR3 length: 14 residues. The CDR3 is CASSQDRSNQPQHF. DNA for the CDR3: TGTGCCAGCTCCCAAGACAGGAGCAATCAGCCCCAGCATTTT.

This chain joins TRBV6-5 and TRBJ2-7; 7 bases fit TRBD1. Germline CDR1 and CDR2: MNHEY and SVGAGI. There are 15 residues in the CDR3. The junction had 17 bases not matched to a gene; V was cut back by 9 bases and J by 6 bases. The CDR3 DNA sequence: TGTGCCAGTACACCGCCCGGGACAGTTCCACGCGAGCAGTACTTC. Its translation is CASTPPGTVPREQYF.

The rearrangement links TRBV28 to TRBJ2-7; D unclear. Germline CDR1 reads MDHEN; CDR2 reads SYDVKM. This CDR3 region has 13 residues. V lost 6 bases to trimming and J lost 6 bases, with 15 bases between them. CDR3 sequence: CASSLRYLGEQYF. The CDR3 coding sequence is TGTGCCAGCAGCCTAAGATATCTCGGCGAGCAGTACTTC.

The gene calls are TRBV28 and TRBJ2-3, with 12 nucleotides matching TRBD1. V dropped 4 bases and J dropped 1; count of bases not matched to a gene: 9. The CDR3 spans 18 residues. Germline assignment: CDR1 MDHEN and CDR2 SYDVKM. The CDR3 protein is CASSWDRGQRSGTDTQYF. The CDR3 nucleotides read TGTGCCAGCAGTTGGGACAGGGGGCAACGATCTGGCACAGATACGCAGTATTTT.

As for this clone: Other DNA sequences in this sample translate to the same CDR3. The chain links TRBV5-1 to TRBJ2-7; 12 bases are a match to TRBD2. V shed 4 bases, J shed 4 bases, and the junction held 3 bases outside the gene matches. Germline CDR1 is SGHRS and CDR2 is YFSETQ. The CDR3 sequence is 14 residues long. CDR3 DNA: TGCGCCAGCAGCCTGACTAGCGGGAGTTACGAGCAGTACTTC. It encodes CASSLTSGSYEQYF.

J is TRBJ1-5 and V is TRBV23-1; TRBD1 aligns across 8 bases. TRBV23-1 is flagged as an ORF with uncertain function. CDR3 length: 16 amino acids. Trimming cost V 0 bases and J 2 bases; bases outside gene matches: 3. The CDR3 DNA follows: TGCGCCAGCAGTCAATCGGACAGGGACGGCAATCAGCCCCAGCATTTT. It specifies CASSQSDRDGNQPQHF.

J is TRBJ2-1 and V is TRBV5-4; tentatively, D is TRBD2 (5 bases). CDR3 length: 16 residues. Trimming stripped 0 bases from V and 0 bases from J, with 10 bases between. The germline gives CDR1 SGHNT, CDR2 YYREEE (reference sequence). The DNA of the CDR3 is TGTGCCAGCAGCTTGGGCCCTAGCAACTCCTACAATGAGCAGTTCTTC. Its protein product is CASSLGPSNSYNEQFF.

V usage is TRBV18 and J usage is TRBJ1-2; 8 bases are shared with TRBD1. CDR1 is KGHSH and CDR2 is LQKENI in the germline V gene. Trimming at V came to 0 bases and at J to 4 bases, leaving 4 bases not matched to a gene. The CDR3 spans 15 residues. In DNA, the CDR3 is TGTGCCAGCTCACCACCGACAGGGGTCCGCTATGGCTACACCTTC. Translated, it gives CASSPPTGVRYGYTF.

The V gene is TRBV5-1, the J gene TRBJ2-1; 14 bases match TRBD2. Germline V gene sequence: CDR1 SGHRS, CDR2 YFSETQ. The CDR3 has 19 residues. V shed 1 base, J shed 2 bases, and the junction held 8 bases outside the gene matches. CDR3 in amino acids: CASSLRLAGGSSAYNEQFF. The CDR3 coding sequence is TGCGCCAGCAGCTTGCGACTAGCGGGAGGGTCCAGCGCCTACAATGAGCAGTTCTTC.

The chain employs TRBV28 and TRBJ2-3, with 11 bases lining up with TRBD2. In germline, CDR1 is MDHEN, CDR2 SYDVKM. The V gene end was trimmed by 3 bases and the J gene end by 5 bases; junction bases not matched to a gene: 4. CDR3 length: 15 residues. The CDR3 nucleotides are TGTGCCAGCAGTTTTCAGACTAGCGGGATAGATACGCAGTATTTT. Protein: CASSFQTSGIDTQYF.

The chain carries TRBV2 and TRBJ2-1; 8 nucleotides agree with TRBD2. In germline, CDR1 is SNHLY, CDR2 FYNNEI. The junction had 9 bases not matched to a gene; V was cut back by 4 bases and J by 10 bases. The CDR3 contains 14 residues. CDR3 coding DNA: TGTGCCAGCAGTGCCCACCGGGAGGGAGACGAGCAGTTCTTC. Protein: CASSAHREGDEQFF.